This T cell receptor beta chain was identified in a study of blood T cell repertoires in COVID-19. Study context: Samples of COVID-19 (acute and convalescent) were obtained from the United States, Italy and Spain. Sample material is recorded as cDNA or gDNA derived from T cells, B-cell-depleted T cells, or PBMCs.

The ends lost 3 bases at V and 0 bases at J; junction bases unmatched: 9. The CDR3 runs to 18 residues. The germline V gene has CDR1 SGDLS and CDR2 YYNGEE. This table comes from immunoSEQ multiplex PCR, and its TCRdb copy is limited to in-frame clones, with some not included. Among approximately 230,000 clones listed, 65% to 90% were seen once. Individuals drawn from 24 US areas were about 18 to 90 years old. Participants' reported clinical history set cohort assignment. The chain combines TRBV9 with TRBJ2-3; 11 positions agree with TRBD2. Sequenced sample: PBMCs or T cells enriched from blood (not recorded which). The receptor comes from a man between 40 and 49 years old who had recovered from COVID-19. CDR3: CASSDGTSGGPSTDTQYF. The CDR3, as DNA: TGTGCCAGCAGCGATGGGACTAGCGGAGGACCTAGCACAGATACGCAGTATTTT.